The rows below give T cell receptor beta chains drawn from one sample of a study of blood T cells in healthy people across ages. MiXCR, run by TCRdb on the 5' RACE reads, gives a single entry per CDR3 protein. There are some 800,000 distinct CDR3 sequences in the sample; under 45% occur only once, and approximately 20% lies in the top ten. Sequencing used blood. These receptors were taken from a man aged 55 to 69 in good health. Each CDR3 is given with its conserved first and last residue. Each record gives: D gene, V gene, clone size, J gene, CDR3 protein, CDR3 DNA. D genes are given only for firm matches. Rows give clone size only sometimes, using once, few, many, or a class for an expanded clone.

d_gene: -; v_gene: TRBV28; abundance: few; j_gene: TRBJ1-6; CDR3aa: CASSFRRGPYNSPLHF; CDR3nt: TGTGCCAGCAGTTTTCGCAGGGGCCCCTATAATTCACCCCTCCACTTT
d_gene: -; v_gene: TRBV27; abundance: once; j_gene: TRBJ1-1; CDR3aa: CASSLSPTWEAFF; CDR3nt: TGTGCCAGCAGTTTATCCCCCACGTGGGAAGCTTTCTTT
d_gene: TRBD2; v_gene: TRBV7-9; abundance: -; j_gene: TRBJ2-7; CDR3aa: CASSLFAGGDYEQYF; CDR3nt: TGTGCCAGCAGTCTCTTTGCGGGGGGTGACTACGAGCAGTACTTC
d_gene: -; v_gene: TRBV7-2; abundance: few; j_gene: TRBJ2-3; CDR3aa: CASSLGGSSDTQYF; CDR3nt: TGTGCCAGCAGCTTAGGGGGGAGTTCAGATACGCAGTATTTT
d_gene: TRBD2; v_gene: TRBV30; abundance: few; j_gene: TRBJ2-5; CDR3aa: CATGLAGAIQETQYF; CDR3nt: TGTGCCACGGGACTAGCGGGGGCTATCCAAGAGACCCAGTACTTC
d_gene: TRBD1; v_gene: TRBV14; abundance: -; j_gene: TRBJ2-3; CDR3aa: CASSLRTGLSTDTQYF; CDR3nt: TGTGCCAGCAGCCTCCGGACAGGGCTTAGCACAGATACGCAGTATTTT
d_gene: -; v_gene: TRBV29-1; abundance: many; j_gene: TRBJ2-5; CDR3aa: CSVEVGPQGTQYF; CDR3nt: TGCAGCGTTGAAGTCGGGCCCCAGGGGACCCAGTACTTC
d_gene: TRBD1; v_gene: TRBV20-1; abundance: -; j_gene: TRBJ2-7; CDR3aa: CSASPRGSYEQYF; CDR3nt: TGCAGTGCTAGTCCCAGGGGGTCCTACGAGCAGTACTTC
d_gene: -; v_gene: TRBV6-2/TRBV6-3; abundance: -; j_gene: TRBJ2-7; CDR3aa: CASSHGRDRLSYEQYF; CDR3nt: TGTGCCAGCAGTCACGGGAGGGACAGGCTCTCCTACGAGCAGTACTTC
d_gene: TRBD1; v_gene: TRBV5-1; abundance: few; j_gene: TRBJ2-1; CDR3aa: CASHPYNDRVSNEQFF; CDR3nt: TGCGCCAGCCACCCCTACAATGACAGGGTGAGCAATGAGCAGTTCTTC
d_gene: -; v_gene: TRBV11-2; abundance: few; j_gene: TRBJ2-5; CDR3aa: CASSTSLAGMETQYF; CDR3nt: TGTGCCAGCAGCACCAGCTTGGCAGGGATGGAGACCCAGTACTTC
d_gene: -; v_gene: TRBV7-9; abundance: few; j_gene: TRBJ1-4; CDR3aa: CASSRTVPPTNEKLFF; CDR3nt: TGTGCCAGCAGCCGGACAGTACCTCCAACTAATGAAAAACTGTTTTTT
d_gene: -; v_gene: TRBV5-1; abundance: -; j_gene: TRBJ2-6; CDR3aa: CASSRGESSGANVLTF; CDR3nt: TGCGCCAGCAGCCGGGGTGAAAGCTCTGGGGCCAACGTCCTGACTTTC
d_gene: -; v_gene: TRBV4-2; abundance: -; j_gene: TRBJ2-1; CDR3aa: CASSQVSRGDNEQFF; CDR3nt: TGTGCCAGCAGCCAAGTGTCCAGGGGGGACAATGAGCAGTTCTTC
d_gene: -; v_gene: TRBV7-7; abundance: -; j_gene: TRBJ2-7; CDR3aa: CASSLSDVGGYEQYF; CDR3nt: TGTGCCAGCAGCTTGTCGGACGTAGGCGGCTACGAGCAGTACTTC
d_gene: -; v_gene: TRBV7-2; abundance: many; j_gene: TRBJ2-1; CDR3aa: CASSHDTGNEQFF; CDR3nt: TGTGCCAGCAGCCACGACACAGGCAATGAGCAGTTCTTC
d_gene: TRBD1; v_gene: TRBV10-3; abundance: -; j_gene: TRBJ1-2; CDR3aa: CVISEGAKFYGYTF; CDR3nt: TGTGTCATCAGTGAGGGGGCCAAATTCTATGGCTACACCTTC
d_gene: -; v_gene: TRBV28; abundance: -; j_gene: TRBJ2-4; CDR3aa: CASSFWGLQNIQYF; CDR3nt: TGTGCCAGCAGTTTCTGGGGCCTTCAAAACATTCAGTACTTC
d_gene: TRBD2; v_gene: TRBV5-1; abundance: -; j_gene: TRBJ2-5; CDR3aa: CASSPAGTRSNEQYF; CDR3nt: TGCGCCAGCAGCCCGGCCGGGACTAGGTCCAATGAGCAGTACTTC
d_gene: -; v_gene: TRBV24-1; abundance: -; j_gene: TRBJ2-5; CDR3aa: CATSDPGLGGIETQYF; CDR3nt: TGTGCCACCAGTGATCCGGGGCTAGGCGGGATAGAGACCCAGTACTTC
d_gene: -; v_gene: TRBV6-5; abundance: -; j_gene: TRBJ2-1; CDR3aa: CASSYRALQAASVTTHYEQFF; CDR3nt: TGTGCCAGCAGTTATCGCGCCCTCCAGGCGGCCTCCGTAACGACACACTATGAGCAGTTCTTC
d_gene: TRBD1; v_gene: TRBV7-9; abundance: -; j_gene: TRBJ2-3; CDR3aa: CASSFSGTGPPDTQYF; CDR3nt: TGTGCCAGCAGCTTTTCCGGGACAGGTCCCCCGGATACGCAGTATTTT
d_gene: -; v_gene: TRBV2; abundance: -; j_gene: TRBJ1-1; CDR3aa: CACSYKAGPGAFF; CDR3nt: TGTGCCTGCAGTTACAAGGCCGGTCCTGGGGCTTTCTTT
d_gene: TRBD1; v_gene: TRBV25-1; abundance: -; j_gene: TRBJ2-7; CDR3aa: CASSGRTGDYEQYF; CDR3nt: TGTGCCAGCAGTGGACGGACAGGGGACTACGAGCAGTACTTC
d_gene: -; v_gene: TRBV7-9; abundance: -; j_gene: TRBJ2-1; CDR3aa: CASSAGATLEQFF; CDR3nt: TGTGCCAGCAGCGCAGGGGCGACCTTGGAGCAGTTCTTC
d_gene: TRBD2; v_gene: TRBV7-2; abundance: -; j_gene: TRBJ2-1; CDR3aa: CASSFGAGPSYEQFF; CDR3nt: TGTGCCAGCAGCTTCGGAGCGGGGCCCTCCTACGAGCAGTTCTTC